This passage covers 32 T cell receptor beta chains from one sample sequenced in a study of blood T cell repertoires in COVID-19. Here immunoSEQ multiplex PCR was the method, and the copy in TCRdb shows in-frame clones only, minus some. The table has 95,000 to 150,000 clones, about four fifths seen once. Source material: peripheral blood. Receptors originate from a human donor in a cohort sampled during active COVID-19.

This clone was found once. This chain joins TRBV3-1 (or the pseudogene TRBV3-2) and TRBJ2-7, with 11 bases matching TRBD1. Germline V gene data show CDR1 as LGHDT and CDR2 as YNNKEL (reference sequence). V gave up 4 bases and J gave up 5 bases; unmatched junction bases: 7. CDR3 length: 15 amino acids. CDR3 nucleotides: TGTGCCAGCAGCCTCCCGGGACAGGGGGATCACGAGCAGTACTTC. Amino acids: CASSLPGQGDHEQYF.

This clone was found many times. This chain joins TRBV7-5 and TRBJ1-1; TRBD1, the D gene given by the table, was not confirmed from the DNA. TRBV7-5 is assigned pseudogene status. This CDR3 contains 15 residues. Written as DNA, the CDR3 is TGTGCCAGAAGCTCCCGGGACAGGGTGAACACTGAAGCTTTCTTT. Translating it yields CARSSRDRVNTEAFF.

The chain recombines TRBV4-1 with TRBJ2-3, with TRBD2 matching over 16 bases. V lost 4 bases to trimming and J lost 5 bases; unmatched junction nucleotides: 9. CDR3 length: 18 amino acids. Germline V gives CDR1 MGHRA, CDR2 YSYEKL. This CDR3 is CASSPPLGLAGGRDTQYF. In DNA form, the CDR3 reads TGCGCCAGCAGCCCGCCGTTGGGACTAGCGGGGGGGAGAGATACGCAGTATTTT.

The chain's CDR3 is CASSEVAGDYYNEQFF. The DNA for the CDR3 is TGTGCCAGCAGTGAAGTAGCGGGGGACTATTACAATGAGCAGTTCTTC. The rearrangement uses TRBV6-1 and TRBJ2-1; 9 positions agree with TRBD2. This CDR3 region has 16 residues. Trimming removed 1 base from V and 4 bases from J; junction bases left unmatched: 5. Germline values: CDR1 MNHNS, CDR2 SASEGT.

The chain carries TRBV3-1 (or the pseudogene TRBV3-2) and TRBJ2-3; 13 nucleotides align to TRBD2. Trimming removed 3 bases from V and 4 bases from J; junction bases left unmatched: 4. CDR1 is LGHDT, CDR2 YNNKEL, per germline (reference sequence). The CDR3 totals 16 residues. The CDR3 here is CASSHRLAGGPDTQYF. In nucleotides, the CDR3 is TGTGCCAGCAGCCATCGACTAGCGGGGGGCCCAGATACGCAGTATTTT.

This clone has more than one count but fewer than ten. The chain has TRBV11-2 and TRBJ1-1; D is unclear. This CDR3 contains 12 residues. V lost 3 bases, J lost 1 base, and 3 bases lay in between. The germline V gene encodes CDR1 SGHAT and CDR2 FQNNGV. In DNA, the CDR3 is TGTGCCAGCAGCTTTCAGAACACTGAAGCTTTCTTT. It specifies CASSFQNTEAFF.

The rearrangement links TRBV5-1 to TRBJ2-5, with 9 nucleotides matching TRBD2. This CDR3 is built from 16 residues. CDR1 and CDR2 from the germline V gene are SGHRS and YFSETQ. J lost 7 bases, V lost 4 bases, and 14 bases had no gene match. This CDR3 reads CASSANPPDSGGTQYF. The CDR3 coding sequence is TGCGCCAGCAGCGCGAACCCTCCCGATAGCGGGGGGACCCAGTACTTC. Drawing the rest from reference TRBV5-1 and TRBJ2-5, the complete variable domain is KAGVTQTPRYLIKTRGQQVTLSCSPISGHRSVSWYQQTPGQGLQFLFEYFSETQRNKGNFPGRFSGRQFSNSRSEMNVSTLELGDSALYLCASSANPPDSGGTQYFGPGTRLLVL.

This chain links TRBV9 with TRBJ2-7; D is perhaps TRBD2 (6 bases). Trimming removed 4 bases from V and 3 bases from J, with 14 bases in between. The CDR3 sequence is 14 residues long. The germline V gene encodes CDR1 SGDLS and CDR2 YYNGEE. CDR3 nucleotide sequence: TGTGCCAGCAGCTTGGGACTGGGCTTCTACGAGCAGTACTTC. It yields the protein CASSLGLGFYEQYF.

V gene TRBV29-1 combines with J gene TRBJ1-2, with TRBD1 identical over 12 bases. The CDR3 consists of 14 residues. The V and J ends lost 3 bases and 8 bases, in that order; junction bases with no gene match: 7. Germline V gene lookup returns CDR1 SQVTM and CDR2 ANQGSEA. The CDR3, as DNA: TGCAGCGTTGAGGGACAGGGGGCAAGGAAAGGCTACACCTTC. Amino acid sequence: CSVEGQGARKGYTF. Drawing the rest from reference TRBV29-1 and TRBJ1-2, the complete variable domain is SAVISQKPSRDICQRGTSLTIQCQVDSQVTMMFWYRQQPGQSLTLIATANQGSEATYESGFVIDKFPISRPNLTFSTLTVSNMSPEDSSIYLCSVEGQGARKGYTFGSGTRLTVV.

This chain connects TRBV18 to TRBJ1-1; TRBD1 aligns across 7 bases. The CDR3 covers 14 residues. After removal of 2 bases from V and 5 bases from J, the junction contained 5 bases not matched to a gene. CDR1 and CDR2 from the germline V gene are KGHSH and LQKENI. The CDR3 nucleotides read TGTGCCAGCTCACCAGAGGGGGCGCGAACTGAAGCTTTCTTT. This translates into CASSPEGARTEAFF. Variable domain in full (rest from reference TRBV18 and TRBJ1-1): NAGVMQNPRHLVRRRGQEARLRCSPMKGHSHVYWYRQLPEEGLKFMVYLQKENIIDESGMPKERFSAEFPKEGPSILRIQQVVRGDSAAYFCASSPEGARTEAFFGQGTRLTVV.

The J gene is TRBJ1-6, the V gene TRBV11-2, with 7 nucleotides matching TRBD1. V was pared by 4 bases and J by 9 bases, with 9 bases of the junction left unmatched. The germline gives CDR1 SGHAT, CDR2 FQNNGV. The CDR3 spans 15 residues. This CDR3 is CASSSQRQGGSPLHF. CDR3 sequence (DNA): TGTGCCAGCAGCTCTCAGCGACAGGGTGGTTCACCCCTCCACTTT.

Concerning this clone itself: Additional DNA sequences in this sample encode the identical CDR3. In DNA, the CDR3 is TGTGCCAGCAGCTTGGTGGGGGCATCTTACAATGAGCAGTTCTTC. Translated: CASSLVGASYNEQFF. This chain links TRBV5-4 with TRBJ2-1; TRBD1 is a possible D gene (6 bases). The CDR3 totals 15 residues. Looked up from germline, CDR1 is SGHNT and CDR2 is YYREEE (reference sequence). Trimming stripped 0 bases from V and 4 bases from J, with 11 bases between.

This clone was seen just once. The chain joins TRBV7-8 to TRBJ2-7; D might be TRBD1 (6 bases). Germline CDR1 SGHVS, CDR2 FQNEAQ. With 4 bases removed from V and 2 bases from J, the gap between germline ends came to 12 bases. The CDR3 runs 14 residues. The CDR3 is CASSWETGPYEQYF. CDR3 nucleotides: TGTGCCAGCAGCTGGGAGACAGGTCCCTACGAGCAGTACTTC.

The chain couples TRBV5-1 to TRBJ2-7, with TRBD1 matching 10 bases. This CDR3 region has 15 residues. The germline gives CDR1 SGHRS, CDR2 YFSETQ. The trim removed 5 bases at V and 5 bases at J, leaving 10 bases unmatched. The CDR3 nucleotides read TGCGCCAGCAGGAAAGCCCGGGACAGGGGCCACGAGCAGTACTTC. This codes for CASRKARDRGHEQYF.

The genes are TRBV4-1 and TRBJ1-5; D is undetermined. This CDR3 has 15 residues. The V gene lost 0 bases and the J gene lost 3 bases, with 9 bases spanning the gap. Germline CDR1 MGHRA, CDR2 YSYEKL. Written as DNA, the CDR3 is TGCGCCAGCAGCCAAGATGCGCAGGTCAATCAGCCCCAGCATTTT. This gives the protein CASSQDAQVNQPQHF.

The V and J genes are TRBV10-3 and TRBJ2-3; 11 positions match TRBD1. The CDR3 loop spans 14 amino acids. Looked up from germline, CDR1 is ENHRY and CDR2 is SYGVKD. V lost 10 bases, J lost 1 base, and 4 bases stayed unmatched. The CDR3 DNA reads as TGTGCCACCCGGACAGGGGGCGGCACAGATACGCAGTATTTT. Translating gives CATRTGGGTDTQYF.

J is TRBJ1-5 and V is TRBV10-3; weak D call: TRBD1 (5 bases). The CDR3 spans 13 residues. From germline, CDR1 is ENHRY and CDR2 SYGVKD. V was trimmed by 4 bases and J by 3 bases, leaving 7 bases between them. CDR3 sequence: CAISGQPNQPQHF. The CDR3 nucleotides are TGTGCCATCAGTGGACAGCCCAATCAGCCCCAGCATTTT.

This clone appeared once. The chain joins TRBV28 to TRBJ1-2; D unclear. Trimming took off 8 bases at V and 7 bases at J, with 11 bases between the two ends. CDR1 is MDHEN and CDR2 is SYDVKM in the germline V gene. The CDR3 totals 11 residues. The CDR3 region has the DNA TGTGCCAGCTATTGGGAGGTTGGCTACACCTTC. It yields the protein CASYWEVGYTF.

The chain is built from TRBV11-3 and TRBJ2-7, with a possible D match to TRBD1 (6 bases). Germline-derived CDR1 and CDR2 are SGHNT and YENEEA. This CDR3 spans 13 amino acids. V lost 6 bases and J lost 7, with 16 bases in between. The CDR3 here is CASRPDRIREQYF. In nucleotides, the CDR3 is TGTGCCAGCAGGCCGGACAGAATACGAGAGCAGTACTTC.

The rearrangement uses TRBV7-2 and TRBJ1-4; D might be TRBD1 (5 bases). Between the trimmed V and J ends, which lost 5 bases and 1 base, there was a span of 8 bases. The germline CDR1 and CDR2 sequences are SGHTA and FQGNSA. The CDR3 spans 14 residues. CDR3 bases: TGTGCCAGCAGCCCGGGGGGAACTAATGAAAAACTGTTTTTT. Translated, it gives CASSPGGTNEKLFF. Using reference TRBV7-2 and TRBJ1-4 for the parts outside the CDR3, the full variable domain is GAGVSQSPSNKVTEKGKDVELRCDPISGHTALYWYRQSLGQGLEFLIYFQGNSAPDKSGLPSDRFSAERTGGSVSTLTIQRTQQEDSAVYLCASSPGGTNEKLFFGSGTQLSVL.

Only a few counts were recorded for this clone. This chain uses TRBV5-1 with TRBJ2-3, with D possibly matching TRBD1 (8 bases). The CDR3 consists of 15 residues. V was pared by 2 bases and J by 4 bases, with 14 bases between. Looked up from germline, CDR1 is SGHRS and CDR2 is YFSETQ. CDR3: CASSFRTGRADTQYF. Here the CDR3 DNA reads TGCGCCAGCAGCTTCCGGACAGGGAGGGCAGATACGCAGTATTTT.

The genes are TRBV7-9 and TRBJ2-3; 7 bases match TRBD2. Germline assignment: CDR1 SEHNR and CDR2 FQNEAQ (reference sequence). The CDR3 has 17 amino acids. The trim removed 5 bases at V and 0 bases at J, leaving 11 bases unmatched. The CDR3 here is CASSTPDGGSSTDTQYF. CDR3 nucleotides: TGTGCCAGCAGCACTCCGGACGGGGGGTCAAGCACAGATACGCAGTATTTT. The complete variable domain, with remaining parts taken from reference TRBV7-9 and TRBJ2-3, reads DTGVSQNPRHKITKRGQNVTFRCDPISEHNRLYWYRQTLGQGPEFLTYFQNEAQLEKSRLLSDRFSAERPKGSFSTLEIQRTEQGDSAMYLCASSTPDGGSSTDTQYFGPGTRLTVL.

This chain links TRBV18 with TRBJ1-4; 8 nucleotides line up with TRBD1. V trimming: 5 bases; J trimming: 2 bases; junction bases outside the gene matches: 10. Germline-derived CDR1 and CDR2 are KGHSH and LQKENI. The CDR3 is 17 residues long. CDR3 residues: CASSDRGLRLTNEKLFF. The CDR3 DNA is TGTGCCAGCTCAGACAGGGGCCTACGTCTCACTAATGAAAAACTGTTTTTT.

This chain connects TRBV11-2 to TRBJ1-2, with a possible D match to TRBD1 (5 bases). CDR1 is SGHAT, CDR2 FQNNGV, per germline. V lost 1 base and J 6 bases, leaving 6 bases between the germline ends. The CDR3 has 12 amino acids. CDR3 sequence reads: CASSLVGDGYTF. The CDR3 region has the DNA TGTGCCAGCAGCTTAGTAGGGGATGGCTACACCTTC.

The chain joins TRBV29-1 to TRBJ2-5; 9 bases fit TRBD1. The CDR3 is 16 amino acids. Germline-derived CDR1 and CDR2 are SQVTM and ANQGSEA. After removal of 6 bases from V and 1 base from J, the junction contained 12 bases not matched to a gene. The CDR3 spells CSVPQVQGAIQETQYF. The CDR3 nucleotides are TGCAGCGTCCCACAGGTACAGGGGGCTATCCAAGAGACCCAGTACTTC.

The chain uses TRBV11-2 and TRBJ2-5, with D maybe TRBD2 (6 bases). The CDR3 loop spans 15 amino acids. CDR1 is SGHAT and CDR2 is FQNNGV in the germline V gene. Deletions cut 1 base from V and 1 base from J, with 10 bases between. The chain's CDR3 is CASSLGVAAQETQYF. The CDR3 DNA follows: TGTGCCAGCAGCTTAGGGGTAGCGGCCCAAGAGACCCAGTACTTC.

CDR3 protein: CASSWESDSPLHF. The CDR3 coding sequence is TGCGCCAGCAGCTGGGAGAGTGATTCACCCCTCCACTTT. The V and J genes are TRBV5-1 and TRBJ1-6; D unresolved. Trimming took off 3 bases at V and 8 bases at J, with 9 bases between the two ends. Germline lookup yields CDR1 SGHRS and CDR2 YFSETQ. This CDR3 has 13 residues.

This clone was observed a handful of times. CDR3 sequence reads: CASSGTSGGANEQFF. The CDR3, as DNA: TGCGCCAGCAGCGGGACTAGCGGGGGGGCAAATGAGCAGTTCTTC. The gene calls are TRBV5-1 and TRBJ2-1; TRBD2 agrees at 16 bases. The germline CDR1 and CDR2 sequences are SGHRS and YFSETQ. This CDR3 is 15 amino acids long. V was clipped by 4 bases and J by 7 bases; unmatched bases: 2. Together with reference TRBV5-1 and TRBJ2-1, the CDR3 gives the full variable domain: KAGVTQTPRYLIKTRGQQVTLSCSPISGHRSVSWYQQTPGQGLQFLFEYFSETQRNKGNFPGRFSGRQFSNSRSEMNVSTLELGDSALYLCASSGTSGGANEQFFGPGTRLTVL.

This clone was seen a few times. The chain uses TRBV4-3 and TRBJ2-7; 9 bases fit TRBD2. The length of the CDR3 is 14 residues. V shed 5 bases, J shed 4 bases, and the junction held 6 bases outside the gene matches. CDR1 is LGHNA, CDR2 YSLEER, per germline. In DNA, the CDR3 is TGCGCCAGCAGCGTGGGACTAGCATCTTACGAGCAGTACTTC. Amino acids: CASSVGLASYEQYF.

The rearrangement uses TRBV3-1 (or the pseudogene TRBV3-2) and TRBJ1-6, with 7 bases aligning to TRBD1. The CDR3 sequence is 15 residues long. Per the germline V gene, CDR1 is LGHDT and CDR2 is YNNKEL (reference sequence). The trim removed 2 bases at V and 6 bases at J, leaving 4 bases unmatched. The CDR3 loop is CASSQRRQGNSPLHF. CDR3 in DNA: TGTGCCAGCAGCCAAAGGAGACAGGGTAATTCACCCCTCCACTTT.

The chain combines TRBV3-1 (or the pseudogene TRBV3-2) with TRBJ2-5; possibly TRBD2 for D (6 bases). The CDR3 covers 16 residues. Germline CDR1 and CDR2: LGHDT and YNNKEL (reference sequence). The V and J ends lost 4 bases and 5 bases respectively, with 20 bases between them. CDR3 nucleotide sequence: TGTGCCAGCAGCCGAAGAGGGACTGGGCCCCGGGAGACCCAGTACTTC. Translation: CASSRRGTGPRETQYF.

The V gene is TRBV5-4, the J gene TRBJ2-3; 8 nucleotides match TRBD2. Per germline, CDR1 SGHNT and CDR2 YYREEE (reference sequence). This CDR3 has 15 amino acids. J lost 4 bases, V lost 4 bases, and 8 bases had no gene match. CDR3 sequence reads: CASSGSTSESDTQYF. CDR3 bases: TGTGCCAGCAGCGGGTCGACTAGCGAGTCAGATACGCAGTATTTT. The full variable domain, in which reference TRBV5-4 and TRBJ2-3 provide the parts outside the CDR3, is ETGVTQSPTHLIKTRGQQVTLRCSSQSGHNTVSWYQQALGQGPQFIFQYYREEENGRGNFPPRFSGLQFPNYSSELNVNALELDDSALYLCASSGSTSESDTQYFGPGTRLTVL.